This TCR beta chain emerged from a study of blood T cell repertoires in COVID-19. The wider study: Some COVID-19 samples were acute and others convalescent; all came from the United States, Italy and Spain. In each case, the material was cDNA or gDNA derived from T cells, B-cell-depleted T cells, or PBMCs.

Per the authors' pipeline: Amplified reference gene primers provided the basis for estimating nucleated cell counts. Profiling relied on immunoSEQ multiplex PCR, and the TCRdb table lists in-frame clones only, not all of them. V and J calls and clone size follow that table, whereas D and trimming were derived from the DNA. The table lists about 34,000 clones, around 75% of them singletons. The TCR originated in a man older than 75 with active or convalescent COVID-19. Sequencing was performed on peripheral blood.

CDR3 bases: TGTGCCAGCATGCTAGCTTCTGGGGCCAACGTCCTGACTTTC. Translation gives CASMLASGANVLTF. This rearrangement joins TRBV28 to TRBJ2-6; D is perhaps TRBD2 (5 bases). Trimming took off 7 bases at V and 1 base at J, with 8 bases between the two ends. Germline V CDR1 and CDR2: MDHEN, SYDVKM. CDR3 length: 14 amino acids.